A single sample is the source of the 2 T cell receptor beta chains below, sequenced in a study of cytomegalovirus exposure and HLA in healthy donors. Data came from immunoSEQ multiplex PCR; TCRdb stores just in-frame clones and leaves some out. The table records roughly 120,000 clones, more than 75% of them present only once. Sequences were obtained from PBMCs. All receptors derive from a woman between 18 and 29 years old in good health and CMV-seropositive.

The rearrangement joins TRBV5-6 to TRBJ2-2; TRBD1 matches 7 bases. CDR1 and CDR2 (germline): SGHDT, YYEEEE. The CDR3 spans 15 residues. V was pared by 5 bases and J by 3 bases, with 7 bases of the junction left unmatched. The DNA for the CDR3 is TGTGCCAGCAGGTCAGGGGGATTATACACCGGGGAGCTGTTTTTT. Its protein product is CASRSGGLYTGELFF.

The gene calls are TRBV5-1 and TRBJ1-1; TRBD1 might be the D (5 bases). CDR1 SGHRS and CDR2 YFSETQ come from the germline V gene. The CDR3 totals 14 residues. V dropped 1 base and J dropped 4 bases, with 11 bases sitting between them. CDR3 region: CASSLFGGGTEAFF. The CDR3, as DNA: TGCGCCAGCAGCTTGTTCGGGGGAGGCACTGAAGCTTTCTTT.